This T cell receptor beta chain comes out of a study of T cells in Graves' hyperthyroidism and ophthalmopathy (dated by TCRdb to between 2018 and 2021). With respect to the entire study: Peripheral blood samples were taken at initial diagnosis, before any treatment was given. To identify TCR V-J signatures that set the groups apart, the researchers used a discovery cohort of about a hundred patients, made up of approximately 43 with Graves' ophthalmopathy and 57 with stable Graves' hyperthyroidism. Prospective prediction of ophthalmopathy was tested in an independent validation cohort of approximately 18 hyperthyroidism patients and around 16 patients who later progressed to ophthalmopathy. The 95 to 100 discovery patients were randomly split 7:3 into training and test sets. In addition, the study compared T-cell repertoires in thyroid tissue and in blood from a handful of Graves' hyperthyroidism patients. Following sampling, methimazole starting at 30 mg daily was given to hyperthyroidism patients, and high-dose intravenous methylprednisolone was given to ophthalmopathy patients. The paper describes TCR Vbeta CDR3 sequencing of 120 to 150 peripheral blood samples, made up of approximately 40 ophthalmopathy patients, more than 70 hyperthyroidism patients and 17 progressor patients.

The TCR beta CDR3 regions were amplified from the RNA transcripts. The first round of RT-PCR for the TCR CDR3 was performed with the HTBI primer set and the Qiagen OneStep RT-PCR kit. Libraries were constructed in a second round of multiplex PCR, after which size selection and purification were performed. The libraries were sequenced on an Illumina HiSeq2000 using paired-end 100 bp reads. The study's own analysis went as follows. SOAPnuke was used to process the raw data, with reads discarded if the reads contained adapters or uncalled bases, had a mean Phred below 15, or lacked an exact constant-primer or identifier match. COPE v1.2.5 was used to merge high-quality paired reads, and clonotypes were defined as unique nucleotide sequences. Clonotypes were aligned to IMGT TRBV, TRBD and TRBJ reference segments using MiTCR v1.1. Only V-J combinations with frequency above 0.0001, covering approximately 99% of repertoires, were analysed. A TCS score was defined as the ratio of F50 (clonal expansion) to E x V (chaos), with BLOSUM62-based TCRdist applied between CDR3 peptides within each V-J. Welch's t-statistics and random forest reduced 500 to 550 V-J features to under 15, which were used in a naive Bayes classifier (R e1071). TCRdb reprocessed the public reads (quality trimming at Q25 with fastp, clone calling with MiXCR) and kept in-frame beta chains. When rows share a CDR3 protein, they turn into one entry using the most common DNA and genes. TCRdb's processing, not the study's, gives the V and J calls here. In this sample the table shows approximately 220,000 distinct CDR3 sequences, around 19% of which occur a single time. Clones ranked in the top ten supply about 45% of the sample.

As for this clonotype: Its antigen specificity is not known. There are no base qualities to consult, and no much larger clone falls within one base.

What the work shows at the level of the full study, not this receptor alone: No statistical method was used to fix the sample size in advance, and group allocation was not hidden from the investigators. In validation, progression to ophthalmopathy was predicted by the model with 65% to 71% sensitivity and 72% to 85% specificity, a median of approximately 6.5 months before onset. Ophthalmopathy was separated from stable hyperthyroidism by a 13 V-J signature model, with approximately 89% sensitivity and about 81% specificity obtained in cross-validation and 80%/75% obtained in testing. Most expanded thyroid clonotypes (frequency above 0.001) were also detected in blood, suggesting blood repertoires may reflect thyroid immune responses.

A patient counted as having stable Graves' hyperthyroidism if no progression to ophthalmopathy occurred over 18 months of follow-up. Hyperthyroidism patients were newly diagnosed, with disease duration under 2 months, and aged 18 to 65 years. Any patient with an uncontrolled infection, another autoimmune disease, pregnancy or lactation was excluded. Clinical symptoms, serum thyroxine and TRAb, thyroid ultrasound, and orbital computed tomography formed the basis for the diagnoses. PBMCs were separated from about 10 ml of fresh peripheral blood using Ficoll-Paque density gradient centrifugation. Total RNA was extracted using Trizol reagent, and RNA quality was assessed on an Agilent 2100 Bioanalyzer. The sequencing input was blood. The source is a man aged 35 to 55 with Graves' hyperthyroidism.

The CDR3 here reads CASSLAKTSGYEQYF. The DNA sequence is given as TGTGCCAGCAGCTTAGCTAAGACTAGCGGCTACGAGCAGTACTTC. The rearranged chain carries TRBV7-2 and TRBJ2-7; 9 of the junction bases match TRBD2. As encoded in the germline V gene, CDR1 is SGHTA while CDR2 is FQGNSA. The CDR3 covers 15 residues, taking in both the cysteine and the phenylalanine. The sequence is cut down to CDR3 DNA, 45 bases in frame from base 1. V is cut back by 0 bases and J by 3 bases, with 3 bases in the junction unmatched.